One T cell receptor beta chain is described in this entry. Its target is unknown. The sample originates from a study of monozygotic twins with inflammatory bowel disease. General observations from the study: Patient repertoires may carry noise from differing immunosuppressive treatments.

The CDR3 runs to 17 residues. For every sample, eight separate reactions were used to make cDNA. The UMIs carried a 6-nucleotide sample barcode, and they were added by template switching. Following a re-call of the 5' RACE reads, TCRdb has one entry per CDR3 protein and lacks DNA. The table lists a few hundred thousand distinct CDR3 sequences. This TCR was sampled from a human donor with ulcerative colitis or Crohn's disease, or a healthy co-twin of an affected twin (not recorded which). V is TRBV12-3 or TRBV12-4 and J is TRBJ1-3; TCRdb's assignment of TRBD1 cannot be checked, as there is no DNA. The specimen sequenced was blood. The CDR3 spells CASTLTGGFVSGNTIYF.